A selection of T cell receptor beta chains follows, all from one sample in a study of CD8+ T cells in alopecia areata. This table comes from immunoSEQ multiplex PCR, and its TCRdb copy is limited to in-frame clones, with some not included. Of 210,000 or so clones in the sample, just over 65% were seen once. The sample was CD4+ T cells sorted from blood, taken at roughly week 45, from a patient treated with tofacitinib. The receptors here all came from a human donor with alopecia areata. The CDR3 runs from the conserved cysteine through the conserved F or W. The D gene is left open where the match is weak. The listing skips clone size in some rows; elsewhere it reads once, few, many or a size class.

J gene,V gene,clone size,D gene,CDR3 DNA,CDR3 protein
TRBJ2-6,TRBV19,-,TRBD1,TGTGCCAGTAGTATAGCAGGGGGCTCTGGGGCCAACGTCCTGACTTTC,CASSIAGGSGANVLTF
TRBJ1-2,TRBV7-2,-,-,TGTGCCAGCACCGTACTACAGGGCATCTATGGCTACACCTTC,CASTVLQGIYGYTF
TRBJ2-5,TRBV5-1,-,TRBD1,TGCGCCAGCAGCCGGACAGGGGTAGAGACCCAGTACTTC,CASSRTGVETQYF
TRBJ2-1,TRBV11-2,-,TRBD2,TGTGCCAGCAGCCGCAGGCGGGGGGATGAGCAGTTCTTC,CASSRRRGDEQFF
TRBJ1-1,TRBV5-6,-,-,TGTGCCAGCAGCGCCGTCGGACAGTACACTGAAGCCTTCTTT,CASSAVGQYTEAFF
TRBJ1-2,TRBV7-2,few,TRBD1,TGTGCCAGCAGCTTAGGCAGGGGGGATGGCTACACCTTC,CASSLGRGDGYTF
TRBJ2-5,TRBV19,few,TRBD1,TGTGCCAGTAGGCAGACAGGGGCCCAAGAGACCCAGTACTTC,CASRQTGAQETQYF
TRBJ1-2,TRBV14,-,-,TGTGCCAGCAGCCAAGTCGACCAGAATGGCTACACCTTC,CASSQVDQNGYTF
TRBJ2-7,TRBV15,-,-,TGTGCCACCAGCAGAGGAGACATGTCCTCCTACGAGCAGTACTTC,CATSRGDMSSYEQYF
TRBJ1-2,TRBV2,-,TRBD1,TGTGCCAGCAGTGGGACAGGGAAGGGCTACACCTTC,CASSGTGKGYTF
TRBJ2-5,TRBV5-1,-,TRBD1,TGCGCCAGTCGTACAGGGGACCAAGAGACCCAGTACTTC,CASRTGDQETQYF
TRBJ1-4,TRBV6-1,-,-,TGTGCCAGCAGTGAGACCGTTCAATTTAATGAAAAACTGTTTTTT,CASSETVQFNEKLFF
TRBJ2-2,TRBV29-1,-,-,TGCAGCGTTGAGGGTTCGGCCGGGGAGCTGTTTTTT,CSVEGSAGELFF
TRBJ1-2,TRBV29-1,-,TRBD1,TGCAGCGTCGAGACAGGGTTTGGCTACACCTTC,CSVETGFGYTF
TRBJ2-2,TRBV5-1,once,-,TGCGCCAGCAGCTTGGCAAGGACCGGGGAGCTGTTTTTT,CASSLARTGELFF
TRBJ2-3,TRBV7-6,-,-,TGTGCCAGCAGCCCCGCTAGCGTGGTCACAGATACGCAGTATTTT,CASSPASVVTDTQYF
TRBJ1-5,TRBV2,few,-,TGTGCCAGCAGCCCCAGGACGGGTCAGCCCCAGCATTTT,CASSPRTGQPQHF
TRBJ2-3,TRBV14,few,-,TGTGCCAGCAGCCAAGATACGGGGACGCAGTATTTT,CASSQDTGTQYF
TRBJ1-1,TRBV7-2,-,-,TGTGCCAGCAACAACAGGGACACTGAAGCTTTCTTT,CASNNRDTEAFF
TRBJ2-3,TRBV9,-,TRBD2,TGTGCCAGCAGCGTGCGGGGGGGCGGCACAGATACGCAGTATTTT,CASSVRGGGTDTQYF
TRBJ2-7,TRBV29-1,-,TRBD1,TGCAGCGTTGTACCCCGGGACAGGACGTCCTACGAGCAGTACTTC,CSVVPRDRTSYEQYF
TRBJ2-5,TRBV9,few,TRBD1,TGTGCCAGCAGCGCCGCCGTTCACACAGGGGGCTTGGGGGAGACCCAGTACTTC,CASSAAVHTGGLGETQYF
TRBJ1-4,TRBV7-6,-,-,TGTGCCAGCAGCTTAGGGGCCGAGAATGAAAAACTGTTTTTT,CASSLGAENEKLFF
TRBJ1-1,TRBV6-1,few,TRBD1,TGTGCCAGCAGTGGACTAATGCCGGGACAGGCTGAAGCTTTCTTT,CASSGLMPGQAEAFF
TRBJ1-5,TRBV18,few,-,TGTGCCAGCTCACCATCTACGCGGGGGAATAGCCAGCCCCAGCATTTT,CASSPSTRGNSQPQHF
TRBJ1-1,TRBV29-1,few,-,TGCAGCGTTGGGACCCCTGAAGCTTTCTTT,CSVGTPEAFF
TRBJ2-7,TRBV29-1,-,-,TGCAGCGCCAGAGGTCACACCTACGAGCAGTACTTC,CSARGHTYEQYF
TRBJ2-1,TRBV5-1,-,TRBD1,TGCGCCAGCCTAGGACAGGCTGGCAATGAGCAGTTCTTC,CASLGQAGNEQFF
TRBJ2-2,TRBV5-4,-,-,TGTGCCAGCAGCTTGAGAGGCCGAGAGCTGTTTTTT,CASSLRGRELFF
TRBJ1-1,TRBV29-1,-,TRBD1,TGCAGCGTTGTATCTCTCGACAGGGGATACACTGAAGCTTTCTTT,CSVVSLDRGYTEAFF
TRBJ2-3,TRBV29-1,few,-,TGCAGCGTTGAATCCACAGATACGCAGTATTTT,CSVESTDTQYF
TRBJ2-3,TRBV5-1,-,TRBD1,TGCGCCAGCAGAGGGACAGGGGATGACACAGATACGCAGTATTTT,CASRGTGDDTDTQYF
TRBJ1-4,TRBV19,-,-,TGTGCCAGTAGTGCCCAGGTGATTGGTGAAAAACTGTTTTTT,CASSAQVIGEKLFF
TRBJ1-5,TRBV15,few,-,TGTGCCACCAGCAGGCTACAGAATAATCAGCCCCAGCATTTT,CATSRLQNNQPQHF
TRBJ2-1,TRBV30,-,TRBD2,TGTGCCTGCGCTAGCGGGGTTGATGAGCAGTTCTTC,CACASGVDEQFF
TRBJ2-2,TRBV6-5,-,-,TGTGCCAGCAGTTACTCCGGGACATTTAACACCGGGGAGCTGTTTTTT,CASSYSGTFNTGELFF
TRBJ1-2,TRBV23-1,-,-,TGCGCCAGCAGTCAATTATGGGGGGGCCTTAACTATGGCTACACCTTC,CASSQLWGGLNYGYTF
TRBJ2-1,TRBV4-3,once,-,TGCGCCAGCAGCCAAGATATGGGACCGGGGAATGAGCAGTTCTTC,CASSQDMGPGNEQFF
TRBJ1-1,TRBV6-5,-,-,TGTGCCAGCAGGCGACAGGTGAACACTGAAGCTTTCTTT,CASRRQVNTEAFF
TRBJ1-5,TRBV19,-,-,TGTGCCAGTAGTGGACCGGGGCCCCAGCATTTT,CASSGPGPQHF
TRBJ2-1,TRBV7-2,-,-,TGTGCCAGCAGCTTACTTTTACCGGAGCAGTTCTTC,CASSLLLPEQFF
TRBJ1-5,TRBV12-5,-,-,TGTGCTAGTGGTTCCAGTGGGAATCAGCCCCAGCATTTT,CASGSSGNQPQHF
TRBJ1-2,TRBV29-1,-,TRBD1,TGCAGCGTTGGGGCTTGGAATTACCAGGGGGGAAACTATGGCTACACCTTC,CSVGAWNYQGGNYGYTF
TRBJ2-1,TRBV2,-,TRBD1,TGTGCCAGCAGGGACAGGGGGAATGAGCAGTTCTTC,CASRDRGNEQFF
TRBJ1-5,TRBV2,-,TRBD1,TGTGCCAGCAGTGACGGACAGGGTAATAATCAGCCCCAGCATTTT,CASSDGQGNNQPQHF
TRBJ2-3,TRBV5-1,once,-,TGCGCCAGCAGCCGGACAGGGGGCGCGGCTAGCGGGGGTAGGACAGATACGCAGTATTTT,CASSRTGGAASGGRTDTQYF
TRBJ1-2,TRBV15,once,-,TGTGCCACCAGCGATCGAGACAGGACAATCTATGGCTACACCTTC,CATSDRDRTIYGYTF
TRBJ1-6,TRBV4-1,-,-,TGCGCCAGCAGCCAAAACTCGAGGGGTTCTAGTTCACCCCTCCACTTT,CASSQNSRGSSSPLHF
TRBJ2-7,TRBV29-1,few,TRBD1,TGCAGCGTTGAGAGGGACAGGGTGGGCGAGCAGTACTTC,CSVERDRVGEQYF
TRBJ2-3,TRBV5-1,-,TRBD1,TGCGCCAGCAGCGAGGGACAGGGGACAGATACGCAGTATTTT,CASSEGQGTDTQYF
TRBJ2-1,TRBV4-3,-,-,TGCGCCAGCAGCCAAGCGAGAGGCTCCTACAATGAGCAGTTCTTC,CASSQARGSYNEQFF
TRBJ2-3,TRBV30,-,TRBD1,TGTGCCTGGAGCCGGACAGGACCTACAGATACGCAGTATTTT,CAWSRTGPTDTQYF
TRBJ2-3,TRBV15,few,-,TGTGCCACCGGAGGCAGGGGCACAGATACGCAGTATTTT,CATGGRGTDTQYF
TRBJ1-2,TRBV29-1,-,TRBD1,TGCAGCGTTGACCTTAGGGGACAGGGGGAGGTTTATGGCTACACCTTC,CSVDLRGQGEVYGYTF
TRBJ1-1,TRBV29-1,few,-,TGCAGCGTTGCGGGGGAAGGCACTGAAGCTTTCTTT,CSVAGEGTEAFF
TRBJ2-7,TRBV11-3,many,-,TGTGCCAGCAGCCACCCCACAGGGCGTACCTACGAGCAGTACTTC,CASSHPTGRTYEQYF